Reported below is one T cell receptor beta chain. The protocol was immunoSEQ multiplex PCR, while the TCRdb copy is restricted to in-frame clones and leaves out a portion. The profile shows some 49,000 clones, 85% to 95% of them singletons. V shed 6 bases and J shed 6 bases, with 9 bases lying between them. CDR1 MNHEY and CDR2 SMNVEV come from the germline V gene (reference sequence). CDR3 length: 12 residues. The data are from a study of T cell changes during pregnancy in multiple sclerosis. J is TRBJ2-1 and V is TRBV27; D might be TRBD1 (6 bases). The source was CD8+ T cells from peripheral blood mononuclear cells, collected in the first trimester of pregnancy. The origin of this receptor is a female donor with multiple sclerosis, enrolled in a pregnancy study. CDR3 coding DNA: TGTGCCAGCAGGGGGGCAAGCAATGAGCAGTTCTTC. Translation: CASRGASNEQFF.